Described below is a single TCR beta chain sequence and its context. What it recognizes is unknown. The data were produced by immunoSEQ multiplex PCR, yet TCRdb's version contains in-frame clones alone and is incomplete. The repertoire holds under 150,000 clones, with approximately 94% as singletons. This entry comes from a study of T cell responses to AZD1222 COVID-19 vaccine. General study results and limits: White British people made up most donors, females outnumbered males, and clonal diversity was possibly underestimated.

Sequencing used peripheral blood, obtained on day 0 of AZD1222 vaccination. The clonotype originates from an adult in good health.

The CDR3: CASSLVLGGSSYEQYF. The CDR3 nucleotides are TGCGCCAGCAGCTTGGTCTTGGGCGGGAGCTCCTACGAGCAGTACTTC. The J gene is TRBJ2-7, the V gene TRBV5-1; 7 nucleotides line up with TRBD2. The V gene end was trimmed by 0 bases and the J gene end by 0 bases; junction bases not matched to a gene: 6. This CDR3 is built from 16 residues. The germline V gene encodes CDR1 SGHRS and CDR2 YFSETQ.